The entry below gives a single TCR beta chain sequence along with its context. Its recognized antigen is unknown. No base-level quality is on record; no much larger clone is a single base apart. The CDR3 contains 17 residues, cysteine and phenylalanine counted. The only DNA kept is the CDR3, 51 bases in frame from the first base. The germline V gene gives CDR1 as LGHNA and CDR2 as YSLEER. The germline V end is reduced by 0 bases and the J end by 6 bases; junction bases left unmatched: 10. These data originate in a study of T-cell reconstitution after alpha-beta-depleted transplantation in children (dated by TCRdb to the mid-2010s). The study in broad terms: Using TCR repertoire profiling, the study followed T-cell immune reconstitution in a quantitative way in children after TCRalphabeta/CD19-depleted allogeneic hematopoietic cell transplantation. Findings and caveats that apply to the study as a whole: Over subsequent months, a decline in hyperexpanded clone frequencies was noted, and after one year, T-cell counts and TCRbeta diversity were mostly ascribed to newly produced T cells. The apparently early alphabetaT-cell count recovery about two months after transplant was reportedly dependent on only several hundred rapidly expanded clones derived from non-depleted graft cells. In some patients, high TCRbeta diversity at day 60 was attributed to recipient T cells and intrathymic progenitors that had survived conditioning.

The sample's treatment or condition label, in plain terms: allogeneic hematopoietic cell transplantation with graft depleted of TCRalphabeta T cells and CD19 B cells. The transplant recipients were children given TCRalphabeta/CD19-depleted allogeneic hematopoietic cell grafts. The receptor library was made with PCR. The sequencing machine was an Illumina HiSeq 2500. Molecular barcoding was employed in the preparation of TCR libraries, with unique molecular identifiers being used to normalize TCRbeta repertoire quantification. TCRdb ran its own pipeline on the public reads, namely fastp trimming at Q25 and MiXCR clone calling, and kept in-frame beta chains. Rows with a matching CDR3 protein are joined into one entry that keeps the most common DNA and genes. This sample comprises more than 200,000 distinct CDR3 sequences, 8.4% of them detected only once. 35% of the sample is taken by the ten largest.

The TCR originated in a male patient aged 2 to 9 who had a stem cell transplant for acute myeloid leukemia, so the T cells may come from the graft donor. Sequenced material: PBMCs, mostly from graft donor cells, taken 360 days after TCRalphabeta/CD19-depleted stem cell transplant. The chain is made from TRBV4-3 and TRBJ2-1, with 8 middle bases fitting TRBD2. The CDR3 here reads CASSQEPSGRGTNEQFF. The DNA sequence is given as TGCGCCAGCAGCCAAGAACCGAGCGGGAGAGGTACCAATGAGCAGTTCTTC.